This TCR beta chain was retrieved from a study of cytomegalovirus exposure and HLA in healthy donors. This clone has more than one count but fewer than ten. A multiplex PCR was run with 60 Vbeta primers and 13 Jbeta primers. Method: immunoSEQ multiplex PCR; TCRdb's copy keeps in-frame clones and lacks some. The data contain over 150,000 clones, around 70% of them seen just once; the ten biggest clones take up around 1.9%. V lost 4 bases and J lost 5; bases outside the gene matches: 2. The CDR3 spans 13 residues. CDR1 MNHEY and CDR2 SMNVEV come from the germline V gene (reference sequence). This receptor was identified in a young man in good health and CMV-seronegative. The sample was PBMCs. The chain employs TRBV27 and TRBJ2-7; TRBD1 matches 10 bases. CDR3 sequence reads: CASSWDRGHEQYF. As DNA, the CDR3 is TGTGCCAGCAGTTGGGACAGGGGCCACGAGCAGTACTTC.